This T cell receptor (beta chain) was sequenced for a study of identical twins. TCRdb called the 5' RACE reads again in MiXCR, with one record for every CDR3 protein. The data hold some 500,000 distinct CDR3 sequences, with less than 25% observed a single time. Germline CDR1 reads MGHRA; CDR2 reads YSYEKL. Trimming pared 6 bases from V and 8 bases from J, leaving 8 bases between. This CDR3 spans 11 amino acids. These data were also reused for a study on T cells expressing NK-cell markers.

This sequence was found in a young woman in good health. This sequence joins TRBV4-1 and TRBJ2-1; no clear D. Sequencing was carried out using CD4+ T cells sorted from blood. In nucleotides, the CDR3 is TGCGCCAGCAGGGGGTACCATGAGCAGTTCTTC. This encodes CASRGYHEQFF.